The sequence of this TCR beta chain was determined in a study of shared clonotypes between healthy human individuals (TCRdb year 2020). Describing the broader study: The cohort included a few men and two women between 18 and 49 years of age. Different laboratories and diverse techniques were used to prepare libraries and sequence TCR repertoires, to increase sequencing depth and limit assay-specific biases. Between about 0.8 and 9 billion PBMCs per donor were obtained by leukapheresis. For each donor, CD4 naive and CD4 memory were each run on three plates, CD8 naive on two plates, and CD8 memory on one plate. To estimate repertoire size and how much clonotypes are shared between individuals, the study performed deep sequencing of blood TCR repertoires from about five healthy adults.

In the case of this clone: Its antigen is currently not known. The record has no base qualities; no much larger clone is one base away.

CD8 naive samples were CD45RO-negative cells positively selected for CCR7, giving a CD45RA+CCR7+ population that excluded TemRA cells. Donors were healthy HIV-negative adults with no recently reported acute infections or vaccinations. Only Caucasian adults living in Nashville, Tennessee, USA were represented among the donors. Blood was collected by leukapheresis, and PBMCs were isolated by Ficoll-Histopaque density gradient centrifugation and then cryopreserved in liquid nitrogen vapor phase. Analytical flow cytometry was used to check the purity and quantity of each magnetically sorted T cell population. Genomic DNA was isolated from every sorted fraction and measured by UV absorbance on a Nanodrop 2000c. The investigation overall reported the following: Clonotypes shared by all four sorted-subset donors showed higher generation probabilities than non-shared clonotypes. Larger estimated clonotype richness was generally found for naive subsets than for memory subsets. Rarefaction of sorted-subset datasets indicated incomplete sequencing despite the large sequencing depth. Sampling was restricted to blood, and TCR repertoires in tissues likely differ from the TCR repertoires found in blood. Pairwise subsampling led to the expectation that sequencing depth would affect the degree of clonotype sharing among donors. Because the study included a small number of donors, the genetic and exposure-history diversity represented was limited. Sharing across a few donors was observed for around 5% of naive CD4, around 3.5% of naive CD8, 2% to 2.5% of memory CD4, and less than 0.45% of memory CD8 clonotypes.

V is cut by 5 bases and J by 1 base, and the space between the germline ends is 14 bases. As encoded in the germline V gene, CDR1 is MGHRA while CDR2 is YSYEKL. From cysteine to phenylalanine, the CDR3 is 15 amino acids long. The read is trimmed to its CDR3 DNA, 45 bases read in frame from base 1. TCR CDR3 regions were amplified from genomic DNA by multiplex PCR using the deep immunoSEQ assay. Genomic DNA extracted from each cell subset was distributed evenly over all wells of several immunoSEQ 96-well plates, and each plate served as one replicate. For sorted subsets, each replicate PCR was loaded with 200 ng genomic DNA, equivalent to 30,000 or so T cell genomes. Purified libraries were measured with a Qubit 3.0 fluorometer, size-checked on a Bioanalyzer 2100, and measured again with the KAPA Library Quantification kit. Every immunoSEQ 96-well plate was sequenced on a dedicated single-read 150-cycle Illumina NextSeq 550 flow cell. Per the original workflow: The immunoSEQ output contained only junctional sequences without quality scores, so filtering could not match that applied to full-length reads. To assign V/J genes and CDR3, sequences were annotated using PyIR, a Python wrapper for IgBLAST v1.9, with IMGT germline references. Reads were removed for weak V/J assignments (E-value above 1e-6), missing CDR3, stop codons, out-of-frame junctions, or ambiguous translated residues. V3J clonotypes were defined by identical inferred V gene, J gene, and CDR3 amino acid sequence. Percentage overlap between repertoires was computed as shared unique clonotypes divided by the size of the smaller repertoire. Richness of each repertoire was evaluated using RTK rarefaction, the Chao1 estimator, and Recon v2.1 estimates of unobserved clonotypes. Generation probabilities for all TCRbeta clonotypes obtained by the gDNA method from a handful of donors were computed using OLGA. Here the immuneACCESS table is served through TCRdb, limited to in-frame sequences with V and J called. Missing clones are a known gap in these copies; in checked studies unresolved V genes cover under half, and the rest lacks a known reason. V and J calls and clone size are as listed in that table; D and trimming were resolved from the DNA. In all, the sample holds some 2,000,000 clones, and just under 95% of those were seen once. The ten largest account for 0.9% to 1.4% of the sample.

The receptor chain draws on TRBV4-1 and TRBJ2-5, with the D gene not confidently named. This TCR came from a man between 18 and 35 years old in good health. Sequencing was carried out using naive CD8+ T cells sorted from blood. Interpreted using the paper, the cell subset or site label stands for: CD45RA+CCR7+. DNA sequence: TGCGCCAGCAGCGCTTATTACATGTCCCAAGAGACCCAGTACTTC. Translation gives CASSAYYMSQETQYF.